These 9 T cell receptor beta chains share one sample of origin, sequenced in a study of T cells in Graves' hyperthyroidism and ophthalmopathy. RNA transcripts gave rise to amplified TCR beta CDR3 regions. HTBI primers drove first-round RT-PCR of the TCR CDR3. MiXCR was run by TCRdb on the multiplex PCR reads, yielding one entry per CDR3 protein. The repertoire holds about 560,000 distinct CDR3 sequences, approximately 15% seen once, with approximately 7% in the top ten. Material for sequencing was blood. The receptors were sampled from a woman in her 30s with Graves' hyperthyroidism.

This clonotype was observed a few times. The chain is built from TRBV5-5 and TRBJ2-7; possible D gene TRBD1, 6 bases. Trimming took off 2 bases at V and 5 bases at J, with 11 bases between the two ends. CDR1 and CDR2 from the germline V gene are SGHKS and YYEKEE (reference sequence). This CDR3 has 13 amino acids. The CDR3 DNA sequence: TGTGCCAGCAGCTTCAACAGGGTGAACGAGCAGTACTTC. Translated: CASSFNRVNEQYF.

This clonotype was detected ten times or more. The chain is built from TRBV20-1 and TRBJ2-5, with D perhaps TRBD2 (6 bases). The CDR3 extends over 15 amino acids. The germline gives CDR1 DFQATT, CDR2 SNEGSKA (reference sequence). V lost 5 bases and J lost 2, with 18 bases in between. The CDR3 protein is CSAPERVSSQETQYF. The CDR3 nucleotides are TGCAGTGCTCCCGAGCGGGTCTCATCACAAGAGACCCAGTACTTC.

The rearrangement links TRBV4-1 to TRBJ2-1; D may be TRBD2 (6 bases). The CDR3 runs 16 residues. Germline V lookup: CDR1 MGHRA, CDR2 YSYEKL. The V and J ends lost 0 bases and 5 bases respectively, with 14 bases between them. CDR3 protein: CASSQEKRAADNEQFF. The CDR3 DNA reads as TGCGCCAGCAGCCAAGAAAAGCGGGCCGCCGACAATGAGCAGTTCTTC.

This clonotype has at least ten counts. V is TRBV2 and J is TRBJ2-1, with 11 bases aligning to TRBD2. Trimming took 4 bases from V and 7 from J; bases not matched to a gene: 6. The V gene's germline CDR1 is SNHLY and CDR2 FYNNEI. The CDR3 loop spans 15 amino acids. The DNA of the CDR3 is TGTGCCAGCAGTGGGGCTAGCGGGAGGAGGAATGAGCAGTTCTTC. This translates into CASSGASGRRNEQFF. Drawing the rest from reference TRBV2 and TRBJ2-1, the complete variable domain is EPEVTQTPSHQVTQMGQEVILRCVPISNHLYFYWYRQILGQKVEFLVSFYNNEISEKSEIFDDQFSVERPDGSNFTLKIRSTKLEDSAMYFCASSGASGRRNEQFFGPGTRLTVL.

There are a few counts of this clonotype. This chain connects TRBV7-9 to TRBJ2-2; D may match TRBD1 or TRBD2 (5 bases each). The length of the CDR3 is 15 residues. Per the germline V gene, CDR1 is SEHNR and CDR2 is FQNEAQ (reference sequence). Trimming removed 0 bases from V and 14 bases from J, with 19 bases in between. The CDR3 is CASSLAPGTARGLFF. The CDR3 nucleotides read TGTGCCAGCAGCTTAGCACCCGGGACGGCACGGGGACTGTTTTTT.

This clonotype was detected ten times or more. The chain links TRBV30 to TRBJ1-1; 7 positions match TRBD1. This CDR3 region has 13 residues. The germline V gene encodes CDR1 GTSNPN and CDR2 SVGIG (reference sequence). With V trimmed by 5 bases and J by 1 base, 4 bases remained unmatched. CDR3 residues: CAWSGQQNTEAFF. DNA of the CDR3: TGTGCCTGGTCGGGACAGCAGAACACTGAAGCTTTCTTT. Drawing the rest from reference TRBV30 and TRBJ1-1, the complete variable domain is SQTIHQWPATLVQPVGSPLSLECTVEGTSNPNLYWYRQAAGRGLQLLFYSVGIGQISSEVPQNLSASRPQDRQFILSSKKLLLSDSGFYLCAWSGQQNTEAFFGQGTRLTVV.

Comment on this clonotype: Given a much more abundant clone one base away, this may be a read error. The V and J genes are TRBV10-3 and TRBJ2-3; D perhaps matches TRBD1 (5 bases). V lost 3 bases and J 0 bases, leaving 13 bases between the germline ends. This CDR3 spans 16 amino acids. Germline values: CDR1 ENHRY, CDR2 SYGVKD. CDR3 amino acids: CAISDTKTASTDTQYF. The CDR3 nucleotides read TGTGCCATCAGTGACACCAAGACAGCTAGCACAGATACGCAGTATTTT.

This clonotype occurred a few times. The chain employs TRBV14 and TRBJ1-2; no firm D call. The V gene's germline CDR1 is SGHDN and CDR2 FVKESK. There are 14 residues in the CDR3. Trimming removed 0 bases from V and 4 bases from J, with 9 bases in between. This CDR3 reads CASSQERGSYGYTF. As DNA, the CDR3 is TGTGCCAGCAGCCAAGAACGGGGTAGCTATGGCTACACCTTC.

In the case of this clonotype: A read error is possible here, since a much larger clone lies one base away. This sequence joins TRBV2 and TRBJ2-3; 7 bases align to TRBD2. The CDR3 spans 13 residues. Germline V gene data show CDR1 as SNHLY and CDR2 as FYNNEI. V shed 10 bases and J 5 bases; nucleotides not matched to a gene: 9. The CDR3 loop reads CATTSEIGDTQYF. As DNA, the CDR3 is TGTGCCACCACTAGCGAAATTGGAGATACGCAGTATTTT.